Many counts were recorded for the clone carrying this TCR beta chain. TCR beta CDR3 region amplification was performed from RNA transcripts. Primed by the HTBI set, a first-round RT-PCR was run on the TCR CDR3. In TCRdb, the multiplex PCR reads were re-called with MiXCR into one record per CDR3 protein. The sample has 730,000 or so distinct CDR3 sequences, about 17% seen once. Uncontrolled infection, other autoimmune disease, pregnancy or lactation excluded patients. This specimen belongs to a study of T cells in Graves' hyperthyroidism and ophthalmopathy. Germline assignment: CDR1 SGHDN and CDR2 FVKESK. The CDR3 loop spans 14 amino acids. Trimming shortened V by 1 base and J by 7 bases, and 10 bases separated the two germline ends.

The receptor's source is a woman aged 45 to 65 with Graves' hyperthyroidism that later progressed to Graves' ophthalmopathy. The sequencing sample was made of blood. The chain couples TRBV14 to TRBJ2-2; a possible D gene is TRBD2 (5 bases). CDR3 region: CASSQVGMYGELFF. In DNA form, the CDR3 reads TGTGCCAGCAGCCAAGTCGGGATGTACGGGGAGCTGTTTTTT.